A single sample gave rise to the 23 T cell receptor beta chains below, sequenced in a study of control samples from healthy donors and cancer patients. Some clones are missing from TCRdb's copy, which holds only in-frame ones; the method was immunoSEQ multiplex PCR. The table lists around 79,000 clones, approximately 93% of them singletons, with 1.3% in the top ten. Sequences were obtained from PBMCs. Every receptor here comes from a woman in her forties with lung cancer.

This chain links TRBV11-3 with TRBJ2-7; perhaps TRBD1 as D (5 bases). This CDR3 is built from 15 residues. V was clipped by 5 bases and J by 1 base, with 15 bases between them. The V gene's germline CDR1 is SGHNT and CDR2 YENEEA. The CDR3 DNA is TGTGCCAGCAGCCCCGCGGCCAGACAGTCCTACGAGCAGTACTTC. Translation gives CASSPAARQSYEQYF.

The chain couples TRBV5-1 to TRBJ2-5, with 7 bases matching TRBD2. Trimming cost V 4 bases and J 0 bases; bases outside gene matches: 3. The CDR3 covers 14 residues. CDR1 is SGHRS, CDR2 YFSETQ, per germline. The chain's CDR3 is CASSPSGYQETQYF. The CDR3 bases are TGCGCCAGCAGCCCTAGCGGCTACCAAGAGACCCAGTACTTC.

The rearrangement links TRBV11-2 to TRBJ1-3, with D uncertain. CDR3 length: 14 amino acids. Germline V gene sequence: CDR1 SGHAT, CDR2 FQNNGV. Trimming removed 5 bases at V and 2 bases at J, with 10 bases between. CDR3 bases: TGTGCCAGCAGCATCTGGGAGGCTGGAAACACCATATATTTT. This codes for CASSIWEAGNTIYF.

The gene calls are TRBV3-1 (or the pseudogene TRBV3-2) and TRBJ1-6, with 9 positions matching TRBD1. Germline loops: CDR1 LGHDT, CDR2 YNNKEL (reference sequence). The CDR3 is made up of 16 amino acids. With 4 bases clipped from V and 7 bases from J, the junction kept 8 bases outside the gene matches. The CDR3: CASSRRDRVGNSPLHF. CDR3 in DNA: TGTGCCAGCAGCCGCCGGGACAGGGTGGGAAATTCACCCCTCCACTTT.

The J gene is TRBJ2-3, the V gene TRBV10-1; 10 bases match TRBD2. The CDR3 covers 15 residues. In germline, CDR1 is WNHNN, CDR2 SYGVQD (reference sequence). V shed 2 bases, J shed 5 bases, and the junction held 4 bases outside the gene matches. CDR3 sequence reads: CASSEIAGGKDTQYF. In nucleotides, the CDR3 is TGCGCCAGCAGTGAGATAGCGGGGGGAAAAGATACGCAGTATTTT.

This clone was seen once. This rearrangement joins TRBV18 to TRBJ1-3; D remains ambiguous. V lost 1 base and J 0 bases, leaving 10 bases between the germline ends. The length of the CDR3 is 16 residues. Looked up from germline, CDR1 is KGHSH and CDR2 is LQKENI. CDR3 sequence: CASSPLPGDSGNTIYF. In DNA form, the CDR3 reads TGTGCCAGCTCACCACTCCCTGGGGACTCTGGAAACACCATATATTTT.

The V call is TRBV19, the J call TRBJ1-3; no reliable D call. Germline V gene data show CDR1 as LNHDA and CDR2 as SQIVND (reference sequence). Trimming left V 5 bases short and J 0 bases short, with 11 bases between. The CDR3 loop spans 15 amino acids. For the CDR3, the DNA is TGTGCCAGTAGTGGGCCGTCATACTCTGGAAACACCATATATTTT. Its translation: CASSGPSYSGNTIYF.

The chain uses TRBV7-8 and TRBJ2-7, with 8 bases lining up with TRBD1. This CDR3 is built from 15 residues. The V gene end was trimmed by 5 bases and the J gene end by 3 bases; junction bases not matched to a gene: 9. From germline, CDR1 is SGHVS and CDR2 FQNEAQ. The CDR3 spells CASSLSPTGGYEQYF. The CDR3 DNA is TGTGCCAGCAGCCTCTCCCCAACAGGGGGCTACGAGCAGTACTTC.

This chain links TRBV30 with TRBJ2-1, with D perhaps TRBD1 (6 bases). CDR1 and CDR2 (germline): GTSNPN, SVGIG (reference sequence). The V end lost 5 bases, the J end lost 4 bases, and 15 bases lay between the germline ends. The CDR3 loop spans 14 amino acids. CDR3 amino acids: CAWGTRTDYNEQFF. In DNA, the CDR3 is TGTGCCTGGGGCACTCGGACAGATTACAATGAGCAGTTCTTC.

The rearrangement links TRBV9 to TRBJ1-2; D is perhaps TRBD1 (6 bases). V gave up 0 bases and J gave up 2 bases, with 8 bases separating them. The CDR3 covers 14 residues. Germline assignment: CDR1 SGDLS and CDR2 YYNGEE. The CDR3 DNA reads as TGTGCCAGCAGCGTAGCCGGGACAAACTATGGCTACACCTTC. Translation gives CASSVAGTNYGYTF. The full variable domain, with the rest looked up from reference TRBV9 and TRBJ1-2, is DSGVTQTPKHLITATGQRVTLRCSPRSGDLSVYWYQQSLDQGLQFLIQYYNGEERAKGNILERFSAQQFPDLHSELNLSSLELGDSALYFCASSVAGTNYGYTFGSGTRLTVV.

This clone is a singleton in its sample. The rearrangement joins TRBV27 to TRBJ1-4; D uncertain. CDR3 length equals 11 residues. Trimming removed 6 bases from V and 3 bases from J, with 2 bases in between. Germline V gene sequence: CDR1 MNHEY, CDR2 SMNVEV (reference sequence). Written as DNA, the CDR3 is TGTGCCAGCAGCCCTAATGAAAAACTGTTTTTT. Protein sequence: CASSPNEKLFF.

Concerning this clone itself: At one boundary the junction diverges from the germline segment, which might be a read error. The J gene is TRBJ1-6, the V gene TRBV7-7; D remains ambiguous. The CDR3 is 16 residues long. Germline V gene sequence: CDR1 SSHAT, CDR2 FNYEAQ (reference sequence). CDR3 sequence reads: CASRYRHFPYNSPLHF. Here the CDR3 DNA reads TGTGCTAGCAGATACAGACACTTCCCCTATAATTCACCCCTCCACTTT.

The chain couples TRBV7-3 to TRBJ1-1, with D tentatively TRBD1 (6 bases). The CDR3 is 16 amino acids. Between the trimmed V and J ends, which lost 4 bases and 1 base, there was a span of 16 bases. Germline-derived CDR1 and CDR2 are SGHTA and FQGTGA. DNA of the CDR3: TGTGCCAGCAGCTCAAACTCAGGGGCGGAGAACACTGAAGCTTTCTTT. It specifies CASSSNSGAENTEAFF.

The gene calls are TRBV12-3 or TRBV12-4 and TRBJ1-3; TRBD1 might be the D (5 bases). V lost 2 bases to trimming and J lost 7 bases, with 9 bases between them. CDR3 size: 13 residues. This CDR3 reads CASSLTGPNTIYF. The CDR3 bases are TGTGCCAGCAGTTTAACGGGGCCCAACACCATATATTTT.

As regards this clone: The sample contains more than one DNA sequence encoding this CDR3. The chain uses TRBV12-3 or TRBV12-4 and TRBJ2-2; the D is unclear. Trimming removed 3 bases at V and 5 bases at J, with 4 bases between. The length of the CDR3 is 12 residues. CDR3 in amino acids: CASSLGTGELFF. The CDR3 DNA sequence: TGTGCCAGCAGTTTGGGTACCGGGGAGCTGTTTTTT.

J is TRBJ1-2 and V is TRBV30; D is ambiguous. V was shortened by 0 bases and J by 7 bases, with 12 bases between the two germline ends. The CDR3 runs 13 residues. Germline loops: CDR1 GTSNPN, CDR2 SVGIG (reference sequence). DNA for the CDR3: TGTGCCTGGAGTGTAACACCGGGGATTGGCTACACCTTC. It encodes CAWSVTPGIGYTF.

The rearrangement joins TRBV6-5 to TRBJ1-1; possibly TRBD1 for D (6 bases). The CDR3 length is 14 residues. Looked up from germline, CDR1 is MNHEY and CDR2 is SVGAGI. Trimming shortened V by 8 bases and J by 7 bases, and 20 bases separated the two germline ends. CDR3 DNA: TGTGCCAGCCGAGGGGGGGGGAATATGGATGAAGCTTTCTTT. Translation gives CASRGGGNMDEAFF.

This chain connects TRBV15 to TRBJ2-7; D perhaps matches TRBD2 (6 bases). Trimming took 1 base from V and 1 from J, leaving 11 bases between them. CDR3 length: 15 amino acids. Germline-derived CDR1 and CDR2 are LNHNV and YYDKDF (reference sequence). The CDR3 sequence is CATSRVGGASYEQYF. The CDR3 region has the DNA TGTGCCACCAGCAGAGTTGGCGGGGCTTCCTACGAGCAGTACTTC.

The V and J genes are TRBV4-2 and TRBJ2-6; maybe TRBD2 (6 bases). Germline V gene sequence: CDR1 LGHNA, CDR2 YNFKEQ. There are 15 residues in the CDR3. V lost 3 bases to trimming and J lost 2 bases, with 8 bases between them. Here the CDR3 reads CASSQGGPGANVLTF. CDR3 nucleotides: TGTGCCAGCAGCCAGGGGGGTCCTGGGGCCAACGTCCTGACTTTC.

This chain connects TRBV19 to TRBJ2-7; the match to TRBD1 covers 11 bases. In germline, CDR1 is LNHDA, CDR2 SQIVND (reference sequence). The CDR3 spans 15 residues. Trimming removed 5 bases from V and 1 base from J; junction bases left unmatched: 4. The CDR3: CASSAGTGGSYEQYF. CDR3 coding DNA: TGTGCCAGTAGTGCCGGGACAGGGGGTTCCTACGAGCAGTACTTC.

The V gene is TRBV9, the J gene TRBJ2-1; 16 bases are shared with TRBD2. The junction had 13 bases not matched to a gene; V was cut back by 3 bases and J by 4 bases. CDR3 length: 20 residues. CDR1 is SGDLS and CDR2 is YYNGEE in the germline V gene. In DNA, the CDR3 is TGTGCCAGCAGCGACCAATCCGGGACTAGCGGGGGGGAACATTACAATGAGCAGTTCTTC. Protein sequence: CASSDQSGTSGGEHYNEQFF.

This chain connects TRBV18 to TRBJ1-2; 8 bases agree with TRBD1. V lost 2 bases and J lost 6; bases outside the gene matches: 2. CDR3 length: 13 residues. From germline, CDR1 is KGHSH and CDR2 LQKENI. CDR3 nucleotides: TGTGCCAGCTCACCAGGACAGGGAGATGGCTACACCTTC. Protein: CASSPGQGDGYTF.

A few counts support this clone. The rearrangement links TRBV5-1 to TRBJ1-4, with 9 positions matching TRBD1. The CDR3 consists of 20 residues. V dropped 2 bases and J dropped 3; count of bases not matched to a gene: 17. Germline V gives CDR1 SGHRS, CDR2 YFSETQ. In DNA, the CDR3 is TGCGCCAGCAGCTTAAATACCGGGACAGGGCCCCGTGGAGCTAATGAAAAACTGTTTTTT. Encoded protein: CASSLNTGTGPRGANEKLFF.